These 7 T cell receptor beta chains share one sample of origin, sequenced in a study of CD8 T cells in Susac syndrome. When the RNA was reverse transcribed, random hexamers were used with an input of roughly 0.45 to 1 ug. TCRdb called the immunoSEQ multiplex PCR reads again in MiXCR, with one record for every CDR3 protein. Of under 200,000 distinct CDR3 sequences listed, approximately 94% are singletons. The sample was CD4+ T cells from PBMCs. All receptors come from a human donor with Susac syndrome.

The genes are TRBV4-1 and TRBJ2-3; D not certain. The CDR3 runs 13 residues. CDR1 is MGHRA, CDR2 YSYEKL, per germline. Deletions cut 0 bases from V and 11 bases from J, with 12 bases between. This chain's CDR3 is CASSQDKGLGQYF. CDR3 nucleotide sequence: TGCGCCAGCAGCCAAGATAAAGGCCTTGGGCAGTATTTT.

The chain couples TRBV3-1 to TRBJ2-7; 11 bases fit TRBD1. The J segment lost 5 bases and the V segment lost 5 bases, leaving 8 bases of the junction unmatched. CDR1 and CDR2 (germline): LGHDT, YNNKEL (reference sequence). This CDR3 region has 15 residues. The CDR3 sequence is CASSFLPGQGDEQYF. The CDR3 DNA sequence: TGTGCCAGCAGCTTCCTCCCGGGACAGGGGGACGAGCAGTACTTC.

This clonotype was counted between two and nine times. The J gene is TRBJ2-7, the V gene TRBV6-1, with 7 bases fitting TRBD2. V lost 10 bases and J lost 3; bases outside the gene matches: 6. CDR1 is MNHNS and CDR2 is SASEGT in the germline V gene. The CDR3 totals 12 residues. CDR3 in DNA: TGTGCCACCCGCCCGGGAGGCTACGAGCAGTACTTC. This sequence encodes CATRPGGYEQYF.

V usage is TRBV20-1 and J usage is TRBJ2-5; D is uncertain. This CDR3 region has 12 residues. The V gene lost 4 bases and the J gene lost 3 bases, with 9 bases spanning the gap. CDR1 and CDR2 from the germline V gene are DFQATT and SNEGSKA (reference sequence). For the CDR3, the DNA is TGCAGTGCTATAGAAGATAAAGAGACCCAGTACTTC. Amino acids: CSAIEDKETQYF.

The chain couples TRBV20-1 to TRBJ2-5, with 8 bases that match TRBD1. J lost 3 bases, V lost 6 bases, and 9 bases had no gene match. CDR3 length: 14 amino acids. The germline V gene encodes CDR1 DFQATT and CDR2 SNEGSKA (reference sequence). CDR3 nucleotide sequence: TGCAGTGCCCAAAGGCCGACAGGGGAAGAGACCCAGTACTTC. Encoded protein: CSAQRPTGEETQYF.

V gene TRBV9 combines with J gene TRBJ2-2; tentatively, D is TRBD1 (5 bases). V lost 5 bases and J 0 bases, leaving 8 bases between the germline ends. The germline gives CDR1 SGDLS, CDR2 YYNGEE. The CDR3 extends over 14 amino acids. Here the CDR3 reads CASRDSSNTGELFF. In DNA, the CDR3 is TGTGCCAGCAGAGACAGCTCGAACACCGGGGAGCTGTTTTTT. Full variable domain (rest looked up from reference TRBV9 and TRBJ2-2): DSGVTQTPKHLITATGQRVTLRCSPRSGDLSVYWYQQSLDQGLQFLIQYYNGEERAKGNILERFSAQQFPDLHSELNLSSLELGDSALYFCASRDSSNTGELFFGEGSRLTVL.

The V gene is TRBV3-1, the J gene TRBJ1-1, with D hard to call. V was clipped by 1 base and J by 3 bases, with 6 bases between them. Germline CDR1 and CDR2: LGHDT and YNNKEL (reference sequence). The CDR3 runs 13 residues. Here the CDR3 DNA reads TGTGCCAGCAGCCAAGGGCAGTACACTGAAGCTTTCTTT. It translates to CASSQGQYTEAFF. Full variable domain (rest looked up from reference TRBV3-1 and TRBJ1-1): DTAVSQTPKYLVTQMGNDKSIKCEQNLGHDTMYWYKQDSKKFLKIMFSYNNKELIINETVPNRFSPKSPDKAHLNLHINSLELGDSAVYFCASSQGQYTEAFFGQGTRLTVV.